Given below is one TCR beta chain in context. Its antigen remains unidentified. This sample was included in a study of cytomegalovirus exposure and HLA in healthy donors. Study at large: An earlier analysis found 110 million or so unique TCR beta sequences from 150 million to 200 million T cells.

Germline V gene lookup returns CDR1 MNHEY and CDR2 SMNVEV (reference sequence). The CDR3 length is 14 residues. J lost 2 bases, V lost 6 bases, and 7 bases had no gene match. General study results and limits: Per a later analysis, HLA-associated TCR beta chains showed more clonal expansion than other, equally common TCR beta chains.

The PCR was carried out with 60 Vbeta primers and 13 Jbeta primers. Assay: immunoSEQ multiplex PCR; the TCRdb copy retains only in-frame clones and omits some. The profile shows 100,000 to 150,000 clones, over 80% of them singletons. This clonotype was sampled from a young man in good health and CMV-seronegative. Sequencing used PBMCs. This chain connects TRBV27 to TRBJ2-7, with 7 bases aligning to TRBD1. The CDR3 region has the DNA TGTGCCAGCAGAGGGACAGAGAACCCCTACGAGCAGTACTTC. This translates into CASRGTENPYEQYF.